These 5 T cell receptor beta chains came from one sample sequenced in a study of blood T cell repertoires in COVID-19. Assay used: immunoSEQ multiplex PCR; TCRdb lists only in-frame clones, some missing. The sample carries about 87,000 clones, around 90% recorded once. Sequencing used peripheral blood. Every receptor here comes from a man between 40 and 49 years old with acute or convalescent COVID-19.

This clone came up once. The chain couples TRBV5-1 to TRBJ1-2, with D perhaps matching TRBD1 (5 bases). Trimming removed 0 bases from V and 8 bases from J, with 11 bases in between. The germline gives CDR1 SGHRS, CDR2 YFSETQ. The CDR3 extends over 13 amino acids. This CDR3 reads CASSLAGIGGYTF. The CDR3 DNA reads TGCGCCAGCAGCTTGGCAGGGATTGGGGGCTACACCTTC.

The CDR3 DNA reads TGTGCCAGCAGTCTCCCCGGGACAGCGAACACTGAAGCTTTCTTT. It specifies CASSLPGTANTEAFF. The chain employs TRBV28 and TRBJ1-1; TRBD1 aligns across 7 bases. Looked up from germline, CDR1 is MDHEN and CDR2 is SYDVKM. This CDR3 has 15 residues. V was clipped by 5 bases and J by 1 base; unmatched bases: 7.

V is TRBV27 and J is TRBJ2-7; 10 nucleotides match TRBD1. Germline assignment: CDR1 MNHEY and CDR2 SMNVEV (reference sequence). The CDR3 totals 14 residues. The J segment lost 3 bases and the V segment lost 3 bases, leaving 2 bases of the junction unmatched. The CDR3 DNA is TGTGCCAGCAGTTTCGGGGACAGGGGCTACGAGCAGTACTTC. It yields the protein CASSFGDRGYEQYF.

The chain combines TRBV19 with TRBJ1-2; D gene unclear. CDR1 and CDR2 (germline): LNHDA, SQIVND (reference sequence). V was pared by 6 bases and J by 7 bases, with 18 bases between. The CDR3 spans 14 residues. Here the CDR3 reads CASSTLWEVVGYTF. CDR3 DNA sequence: TGTGCCAGTAGCACACTATGGGAGGTGGTTGGCTACACCTTC.

V and J are TRBV2 and TRBJ1-4; D perhaps matches TRBD1 (5 bases). The CDR3 is made up of 14 amino acids. V lost 6 bases, J lost 2 bases, and 10 bases lay in between. The germline V gene has CDR1 SNHLY and CDR2 FYNNEI. The CDR3 spells CASSRELTNEKLFF. For the CDR3, the DNA is TGTGCCAGCAGCAGGGAATTGACTAATGAAAAACTGTTTTTT.